Below, one T cell receptor beta chain is given with its context. This sample was included in a study of blood T cell repertoires in COVID-19. Study context: Specimens from acute and convalescent COVID-19 originated in the United States, Italy and Spain. PBMCs, B-cell-depleted T cells, or T cells provided the cDNA or gDNA that made up the material.

Under the authors' procedure: Reference gene primer amplification in the assay estimated nucleated cell counts. TCRdb's table, derived via immunoSEQ multiplex PCR, lists solely in-frame clones and lacks some. From that table come the V and J calls and clone size; the DNA was used to work out D and trimming. The repertoire includes about 54,000 clones, roughly 81% of them detected once, and about 5.3% sits in the top ten. Germline lookup yields CDR1 SGDLS and CDR2 YYNGEE. The J segment lost 5 bases and the V segment lost 7 bases, leaving 13 bases of the junction unmatched. The CDR3 runs to 16 residues.

This TCR was sampled from a woman aged 60-70 years with acute or convalescent COVID-19. The rearrangement links TRBV9 to TRBJ2-1; TRBD2 aligns across 9 bases. What was sequenced was peripheral blood. The CDR3 reads CASAVRGGGVDNEQFF. The DNA for the CDR3 is TGTGCCAGCGCTGTTCGAGGCGGGGGGGTAGACAATGAGCAGTTCTTC.